The entry below gives a single T cell receptor beta chain sequence along with its context. Its antigen is unknown. Sequencing used immunoSEQ multiplex PCR; TCRdb keeps in-frame clones, though not all of them. The repertoire holds about 130,000 clones, with 75% to 90% as singletons. These data come from a study of T cell responses to AZD1222 COVID-19 vaccine. Across the study: Second-dose timings of about 4 or about 12 weeks were pooled. Study findings and constraints: The sample set comprised mostly white British donors with more females, and clonal diversity was possibly underestimated. Reportedly, close to half of spike-specific TCRs are directed against unmutated variant regions. When two AZD1222 doses had been given, Spike-specific TCR breadth and depth rose.

Sequenced here: peripheral blood, sampled on day 0 of AZD1222 vaccination. The receptor's source is an adult in good health.

The CDR3 region has the DNA TGTGCCAGCAGTGCAAAAGACAGGGGAAGCAATCAGCCCCAGCATTTT. Translating gives CASSAKDRGSNQPQHF. The chain joins TRBV6-6 to TRBJ1-5, with 8 bases fitting TRBD1. Per the germline V gene, CDR1 is MNHNY and CDR2 is SVGAGI (reference sequence). CDR3 length equals 16 residues. V was pared by 5 bases and J by 1 base, with 7 bases of the junction left unmatched.